This TCR beta chain was captured in a study of blood T cell repertoires in COVID-19. Study-wide context: Specimens from acute and convalescent COVID-19 originated in the United States, Italy and Spain.

This clone was seen a handful of times. In the original analysis: It was from reference gene primer amplification that nucleated cell counts were estimated. The data were produced by immunoSEQ multiplex PCR, yet TCRdb's version contains in-frame clones alone and is incomplete. The V and J calls and clone size are taken from that table; D and trimming were inferred from the DNA. The profile shows about 120,000 clones, over 60% of them singletons. The CDR3 runs 15 residues. Germline loops: CDR1 SGHRS, CDR2 YFSETQ. J lost 3 bases, V lost 3 bases, and 6 bases had no gene match. The J gene is TRBJ2-7, the V gene TRBV5-1, with 10 bases matching TRBD1. The material sequenced was peripheral blood. This TCR was recovered from a woman between 65 and 79 years old with acute or convalescent COVID-19. In DNA, the CDR3 is TGCGCCAGCAGCTGGAATTGGGACAGGGGCTACGAGCAGTACTTC. Amino acids: CASSWNWDRGYEQYF.